This T cell receptor (beta chain) is from a study of blood T cell repertoires in COVID-19. Study summary: Italy, Spain and the United States were the sources of the convalescent and acute COVID-19 samples.

Adults between roughly 18 and 100 years of age took part from more than 20 US areas. Germline V gene data show CDR1 as MGHDK and CDR2 as SYGVNS. The length of the CDR3 is 14 residues. V was clipped by 4 bases and J by 6 bases; unmatched bases: 2. The method was immunoSEQ multiplex PCR; TCRdb's version includes in-frame clones alone and lacks a portion of them. The sample shows roughly 430,000 clones, nearly 90% of them seen only once. The J gene is TRBJ1-4, the V gene TRBV25-1; TRBD1 aligns across 10 bases. The sequencing input was PBMCs or T cells enriched from blood (not recorded which). The sequence derives from a woman aged 40-49 years with acute COVID-19. The CDR3: CASSGDRGHEKLFF. CDR3 nucleotides: TGTGCCAGCAGTGGGGACAGGGGACATGAAAAACTGTTTTTT.